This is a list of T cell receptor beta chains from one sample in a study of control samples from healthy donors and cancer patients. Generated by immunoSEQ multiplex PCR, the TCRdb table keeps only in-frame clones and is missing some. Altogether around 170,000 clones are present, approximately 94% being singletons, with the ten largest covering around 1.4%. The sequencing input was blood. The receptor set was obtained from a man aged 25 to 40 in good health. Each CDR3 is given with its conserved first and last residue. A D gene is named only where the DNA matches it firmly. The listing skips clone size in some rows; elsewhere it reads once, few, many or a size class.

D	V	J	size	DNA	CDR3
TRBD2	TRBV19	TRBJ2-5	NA	TGTGCCACCAGGACTAGCGGGAGGCGCCAAGAGACCCAGTACTTC	CATRTSGRRQETQYF
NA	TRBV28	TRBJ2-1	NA	TGTGCCAGCAGTTTATTCGGGAGCGTGTTCTTC	CASSLFGSVFF
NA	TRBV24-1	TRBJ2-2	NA	TGTGCCACCAGTGCCCCGGGACTCTCGAACACCGGGGAGCTGTTTTTT	CATSAPGLSNTGELFF
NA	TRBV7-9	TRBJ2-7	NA	TGTGCCAGCAGACCAATAACCTACGAGCAGTACTTC	CASRPITYEQYF
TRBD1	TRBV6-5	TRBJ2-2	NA	TGTGCCAGTAATTTCGGGACAGCCAACACCGGGGAGCTGTTTTTT	CASNFGTANTGELFF
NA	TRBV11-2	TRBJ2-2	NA	TGTGCCAGCAGCTTGGGGGGCTCGGCCACCGGGGAGCTGTTTTTT	CASSLGGSATGELFF
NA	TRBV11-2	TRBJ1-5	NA	TGTGCCAGCAGCTCAACGTTGGGGAGCGAGGGGAGTCAGCCCCAGCATTTT	CASSSTLGSEGSQPQHF
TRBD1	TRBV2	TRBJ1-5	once	TGTGCCAGCAGCAAAGGGGGACAGGGCACGAATAGCAATCAGCCCCAGCATTTT	CASSKGGQGTNSNQPQHF
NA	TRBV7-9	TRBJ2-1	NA	TGTGCCAGCAGCCCTCCTAACGGGGATGAGCAGTTCTTC	CASSPPNGDEQFF
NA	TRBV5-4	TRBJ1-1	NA	TGTGCCAGCAGCTCCGCACCGAACACTGAAGCTTTCTTT	CASSSAPNTEAFF
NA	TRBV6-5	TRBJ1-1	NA	TGTGCCAGCAGATTCCGGCTTGTGACTGAAGCTTTCTTT	CASRFRLVTEAFF
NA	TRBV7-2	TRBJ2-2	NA	TGTGCCAGCAGCTTATTGGGCGGGGAGCTGTTTTTT	CASSLLGGELFF
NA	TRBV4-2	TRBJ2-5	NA	TGTGCCAGCAGCCAAACAGGTGAAGAGACCCAGTACTTC	CASSQTGEETQYF
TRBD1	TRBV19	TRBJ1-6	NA	TGTGCCAGTAGTATTGTGGACAGGGATAGTTCACCCCTCCACTTT	CASSIVDRDSSPLHF
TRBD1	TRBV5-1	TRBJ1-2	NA	TGCGCCAGCAGCTTAAGGGAAGGGGGCGGCTATAGCTACACCTTC	CASSLREGGGYSYTF
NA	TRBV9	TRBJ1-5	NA	TGTGCCAGCAGCGTCTCCGGGACAAACAATCAGCCCCAGCATTTT	CASSVSGTNNQPQHF
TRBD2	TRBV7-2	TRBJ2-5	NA	TGTGCCAGCTCACGAGGGAGGGACCGATTTGGAGAGACCCAGTACTTC	CASSRGRDRFGETQYF
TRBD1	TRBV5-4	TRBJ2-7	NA	TGTGCCAGCAGACTACAGGGGGCGTCCAACGAGCAGTACTTC	CASRLQGASNEQYF
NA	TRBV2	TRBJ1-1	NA	TGTGCCAGCAGTGACCTAGCCGAAGCTTTCTTT	CASSDLAEAFF
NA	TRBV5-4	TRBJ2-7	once	TGTGCCAGCAGCTTGGGGGAGGGGGACAGAGCCTACGAGCAGTACTTC	CASSLGEGDRAYEQYF
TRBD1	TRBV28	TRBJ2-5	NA	TGTGCCAGCACCAAGACAGGGGGCGCGAAGACCCAGTACTTC	CASTKTGGAKTQYF
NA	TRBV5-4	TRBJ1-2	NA	TGTGCCAGCAGCATCCCGGGACGGCTCTATGGCTACACCTTC	CASSIPGRLYGYTF
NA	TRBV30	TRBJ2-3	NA	TGTGCCTGGAGAGGAGGGGGCATTGATACGCAGTATTTT	CAWRGGGIDTQYF
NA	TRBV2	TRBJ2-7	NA	TGTGCCAGCAGTGGGGATCGGTACGAGCAGTACTTC	CASSGDRYEQYF
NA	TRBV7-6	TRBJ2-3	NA	TGTGCCAGCAGCTTAGCGGAGACTAGGAGGACAGATACGCAGTATTTT	CASSLAETRRTDTQYF
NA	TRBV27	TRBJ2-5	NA	TGTGCCAGCAGTTGGGACCCCATAAACCAAGAGACCCAGTACTTC	CASSWDPINQETQYF
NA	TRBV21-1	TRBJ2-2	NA	TGTGCCAGCAGTCCTAGACAGGGGGCGCCGAACACCGGGGAGCTGTTTTTT	CASSPRQGAPNTGELFF
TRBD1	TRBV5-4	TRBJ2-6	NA	TGTGCCAGCAGCTTAGGGACAGGGGGATCTGGGGCCAACGTCCTGACTTTC	CASSLGTGGSGANVLTF
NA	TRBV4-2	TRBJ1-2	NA	TGTGCCAGCAGCCAAGATCCAGCAGGCCCCCCTGGCTACACCTTC	CASSQDPAGPPGYTF
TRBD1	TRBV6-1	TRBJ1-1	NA	TGTGCCAGCAGTGAAACCAGGACAGGGGGAACTGAAGCTTTCTTT	CASSETRTGGTEAFF
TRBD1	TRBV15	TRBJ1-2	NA	TGTGCCACCAGCATAACCTGGACAGGGGGGCCTGATGGCTACACCTTC	CATSITWTGGPDGYTF
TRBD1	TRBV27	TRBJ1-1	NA	TGTGCCAGCAGTTTATCCGGGACAGGGCACTCTGAAGCTTTCTTT	CASSLSGTGHSEAFF
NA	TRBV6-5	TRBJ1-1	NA	TGTGCCAGCAGGGAGACAGTGAACACTGAAGCTTTCTTT	CASRETVNTEAFF
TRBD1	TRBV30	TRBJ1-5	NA	TGTGCCTTCCGGGACAGGGGCAATCAGCCCCAGCATTTT	CAFRDRGNQPQHF
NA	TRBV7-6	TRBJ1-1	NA	TGTGCCAGCAGACCCATCCAAGTGAACACTGAAGCTTTCTTT	CASRPIQVNTEAFF
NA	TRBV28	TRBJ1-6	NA	TGTGCCAGCAGTTCCCCGGGGCACGGGAATTCACCCCTCCACTTT	CASSSPGHGNSPLHF
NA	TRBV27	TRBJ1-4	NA	TGTGCCTATGGGGGGTTGGGTGAAAAACTGTTTTTT	CAYGGLGEKLFF
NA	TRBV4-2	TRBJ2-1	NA	TGTGCCAGCAGCCAAGTTGGCAGGGGCTCCTACAATGAGCAGTTCTTC	CASSQVGRGSYNEQFF
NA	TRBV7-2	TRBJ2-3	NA	TGTGCCAGCAGCCTTAGCTGGCAGACCACAGATACGCAGTATTTT	CASSLSWQTTDTQYF
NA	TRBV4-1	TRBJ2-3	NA	TGCGCCAGCAGCCAACAGTCCACAGATACGCAGTATTTT	CASSQQSTDTQYF
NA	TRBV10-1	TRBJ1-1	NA	TGCGCCAGCAGTGAGTCAGGGACCACTGAAGCTTTCTTT	CASSESGTTEAFF
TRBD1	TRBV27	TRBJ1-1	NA	TGTGCCAGCAGTTCCGGGACAGGGGGCTTTCTTTATAGAGAAGCTTTCTTT	CASSSGTGGFLYREAFF
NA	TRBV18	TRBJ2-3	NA	TGTGCCAGCTCCCCGACGGGGGCCGTCGCAGATACGCAGTATTTT	CASSPTGAVADTQYF
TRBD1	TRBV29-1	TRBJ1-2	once	TGCAGCGCTGGGACAGGGAAGGATGGCTACACCTTC	CSAGTGKDGYTF
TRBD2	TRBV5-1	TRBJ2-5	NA	TGCGCCAGCAGCGCCGGGACTAGCGCCCGGTCCAACCAAGAGACCCAGTACTTC	CASSAGTSARSNQETQYF
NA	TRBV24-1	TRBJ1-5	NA	TGTGCCACCAGTGATTTGAATCAGCCCCAGCATTTT	CATSDLNQPQHF
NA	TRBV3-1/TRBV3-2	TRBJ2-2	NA	TGTGCCAGCAGCCAAGAGGGGGGCACCGGGGAGCTGTTTTTT	CASSQEGGTGELFF
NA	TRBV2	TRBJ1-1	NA	TGTGCCAGCAAAGACGAGAACACTGAAGCTTTCTTT	CASKDENTEAFF
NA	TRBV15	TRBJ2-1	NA	TGTGCCACCAGGTCCCCCGGGACCGCATACAATGAGCAGTTCTTC	CATRSPGTAYNEQFF
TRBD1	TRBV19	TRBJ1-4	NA	TGTGCCAGTAGTATCGATGCCAGGGGGTCAACTAATGAAAAACTGTTTTTT	CASSIDARGSTNEKLFF
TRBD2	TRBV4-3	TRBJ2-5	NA	TGCGCCAGCAGCCAAGGAGCGGGGTTGGAGACCCAGTACTTC	CASSQGAGLETQYF
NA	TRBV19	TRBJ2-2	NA	TGTGCCAGTAGTACAGGGCCCGGGGAGCTGTTTTTT	CASSTGPGELFF
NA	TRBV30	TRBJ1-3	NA	TGTGCCTGGAGTGGGAGCAACACCATATATTTT	CAWSGSNTIYF
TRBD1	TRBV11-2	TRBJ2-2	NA	TGTGCCAGCAGCTTAGGACAGGGCACCGGGGAGCTGTTTTTT	CASSLGQGTGELFF
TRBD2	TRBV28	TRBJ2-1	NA	TGTGCCAGCAGTTTACCGACCGGGACTAGCTCCTACAATGAGCAGTTCTTC	CASSLPTGTSSYNEQFF
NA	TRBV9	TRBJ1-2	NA	TGTGCCAGCAGCGTCGGACGGCGTACCACGGAGAGAGATGGCTACACCTTC	CASSVGRRTTERDGYTF
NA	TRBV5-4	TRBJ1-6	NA	TGTGCCAGCAGCTTGGATGGTAGCTCCTATAATTCACCCCTCCACTTT	CASSLDGSSYNSPLHF
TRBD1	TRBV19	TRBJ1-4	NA	TGTGCCAGTAGGGTTACAGGGGGCGATGAAAAACTGTTTTTT	CASRVTGGDEKLFF
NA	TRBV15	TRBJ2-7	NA	TGTGCCACCAGCAGAGGAAGGGGCTCGGGGCTATCCGAGCAGTACTTC	CATSRGRGSGLSEQYF